This T cell receptor (beta chain) was retrieved from a study of T cell repertoires in cytomegalovirus infection. About the study: Epitope selection comprised recently identified HLA-C-restricted CMV epitopes and well-studied HLA-B-restricted CMV epitopes. Public TCR beta signatures were indicative of both CMV infection and a matching HLA type. Whole-study results and caveats: Clonotype analysis showed dominance of the ex vivo response by HLA-C-restricted CMV-specific TCR beta clonotypes. Cumulative public TCR beta family frequency identified carriers of CMV plus the relevant HLA.

As for this clonotype: Its antigen is not identified.

TCRdb re-derived calls from the reads in MiXCR, one entry per CDR3 protein. Of 350,000 to 400,000 distinct CDR3 sequences in the sample, approximately 35% were seen once. CDR3 length equals 14 residues. Germline V gene data show CDR1 as SGHTS and CDR2 as YDEGEE. V shed 5 bases and J shed 3 bases, with 14 bases lying between them. The receptor was derived from a human donor in good health (CMV status not recorded). Some clones in this sample may be carry-over from other donors' samples. V usage is TRBV5-8 and J usage is TRBJ1-1, with D uncertain. The sample consisted of cultured PBMCs, taken from culture after CMV antigen stimulation. CDR3 sequence reads: CASRTTPWDTEAFF. The CDR3 DNA reads TGTGCCAGCAGAACGACACCTTGGGACACTGAAGCTTTCTTT.